Described below is a single TCR beta chain sequence and its context. What it binds is not known. Other DNA sequences of this sample code for an identical CDR3. Clones were read by immunoSEQ multiplex PCR, and TCRdb kept only the in-frame ones, dropping some. The sample lists about 1,900,000 clones, approximately 94% occurring once. The CDR3 length is 13 residues. With 5 bases clipped from V and 6 bases from J, the junction kept 5 bases outside the gene matches. Germline CDR1 SGHRS, CDR2 YFSETQ. The data are from a study of shared clonotypes between healthy human individuals. Study findings and constraints: Although depth was large, rarefaction showed that sequencing of the sorted subsets was incomplete.

Selected positively for CCR7 and CD45RO-negative, naive CD8 cells excluded terminally differentiated effector memory CD45RA+ cells. The rearrangement uses TRBV5-1 and TRBJ2-3; 8 positions match TRBD1. This TCR came from a man between 18 and 29 years old in good health. Sequenced: naive CD8+ T cells sorted from blood. In DNA, the CDR3 is TGCGCCAGCAGTACGACAGGGGCCGATACGCAGTATTTT. Residues: CASSTTGADTQYF.